This passage covers 28 T cell receptor beta chains from one sample sequenced in a study of shared clonotypes between healthy human individuals. The assay was immunoSEQ multiplex PCR, and TCRdb's table has in-frame clones only and misses some. The data contain about 2.3 million clones, around 92% of them singletons. Specimen: naive CD4+ T cells from PBMCs. The subset was: CD45RA+ positively selected. These TCRs come from a young man in good health. Some clones in this sample may be carry-over from other donors' samples.

The chain carries TRBV18 and TRBJ2-3, with 9 bases that match TRBD1. Germline V lookup: CDR1 KGHSH, CDR2 LQKENI. The ends lost 6 bases at V and 2 bases at J; junction bases unmatched: 6. CDR3 length equals 15 residues. CDR3 sequence (DNA): TGTGCCAGCTCGCGGGACAGGGAAGCCACAGATACGCAGTATTTT. Translating gives CASSRDREATDTQYF.

V usage is TRBV2 and J usage is TRBJ1-5; no reliable D call. Per germline, CDR1 SNHLY and CDR2 FYNNEI. Trimming stripped 7 bases from V and 7 bases from J, with 20 bases between. CDR3 length equals 15 residues. The CDR3 sequence: CASKVGRVNGQPQHF. In nucleotides, the CDR3 is TGTGCCAGCAAAGTAGGAAGGGTTAACGGGCAGCCCCAGCATTTT.

CDR3 sequence (DNA): TGTGCCAGCAGCTCGACGAGCGTGGAGACCCAGTACTTC. This sequence encodes CASSSTSVETQYF. The V gene is TRBV5-4, the J gene TRBJ2-5; D ambiguous. Deletions cut 3 bases from V and 5 bases from J, with 11 bases between. Per germline, CDR1 SGHNT and CDR2 YYREEE (reference sequence). The CDR3 sequence is 13 residues long.

V gene TRBV10-3 combines with J gene TRBJ2-3, with 10 bases identical to TRBD2. Trimming took 5 bases from V and 1 from J; bases not matched to a gene: 3. The CDR3 extends over 15 amino acids. Germline V gives CDR1 ENHRY, CDR2 SYGVKD. DNA for the CDR3: TGTGCCATCAGTACCGGGACTAGCGGCACAGATACGCAGTATTTT. The encoded protein is CAISTGTSGTDTQYF.

The chain recombines TRBV10-1 with TRBJ2-1; 12 nucleotides agree with TRBD2. The length of the CDR3 is 15 residues. Germline assignment: CDR1 WNHNN and CDR2 SYGVQD (reference sequence). V lost 0 bases to trimming and J lost 10 bases; unmatched junction nucleotides: 4. The chain's CDR3 is CASSESRTSGTEQFF. CDR3 coding DNA: TGCGCCAGCAGTGAGTCTCGGACTAGCGGGACCGAGCAGTTCTTC.

The chain employs TRBV6-5 and TRBJ1-5, with D possibly TRBD1 on 6 matching bases. The CDR3 spans 12 residues. V dropped 7 bases and J dropped 6 bases, with 10 bases sitting between them. The germline CDR1 and CDR2 sequences are MNHEY and SVGAGI. Here the CDR3 reads CASNRGGQPQHF. CDR3 DNA sequence: TGTGCCAGCAATAGAGGGGGTCAGCCCCAGCATTTT.

This chain connects TRBV5-1 to TRBJ2-1; 7 bases are a match to TRBD1. CDR3 length: 15 residues. The V and J ends lost 0 bases and 8 bases, in that order; junction bases with no gene match: 8. CDR1 and CDR2 from the germline V gene are SGHRS and YFSETQ. This CDR3 is CASSLAAGGGYEQFF. The CDR3 coding sequence is TGCGCCAGCAGCTTGGCGGCAGGGGGTGGGTATGAGCAGTTCTTC. Drawing the rest from reference TRBV5-1 and TRBJ2-1, the complete variable domain is KAGVTQTPRYLIKTRGQQVTLSCSPISGHRSVSWYQQTPGQGLQFLFEYFSETQRNKGNFPGRFSGRQFSNSRSEMNVSTLELGDSALYLCASSLAAGGGYEQFFGPGTRLTVL.

The gene calls are TRBV6-1 and TRBJ2-5; 7 bases line up with TRBD2. CDR3 size: 15 residues. Per the germline V gene, CDR1 is MNHNS and CDR2 is SASEGT. Unmatched junction bases numbered 12, after V lost 6 bases and J lost 5 bases. In DNA form, the CDR3 reads TGTGCCAGCAGATCAGCGGGAACCCCTATTGAGACCCAGTACTTC. It encodes CASRSAGTPIETQYF.

The chain is built from TRBV19 and TRBJ1-2; TRBD1 agrees at 8 bases. Germline V lookup: CDR1 LNHDA, CDR2 SQIVND (reference sequence). The CDR3 is 15 amino acids. With V trimmed by 6 bases and J by 1 base, 7 bases remained unmatched. Here the CDR3 DNA reads TGTGCCAGTAGCGGCGGACAGGGAAGTAACTATGGCTACACCTTC. Protein: CASSGGQGSNYGYTF.

This clone was counted a single time. V gene TRBV5-6 combines with J gene TRBJ1-4; the D is unclear. Germline V CDR1 and CDR2: SGHDT, YYEEEE. V was trimmed by 3 bases and J by 7 bases, leaving 19 bases between them. The CDR3 runs to 16 residues. CDR3 in amino acids: CASSSYGGGLGEKLFF. The CDR3 DNA is TGTGCCAGCAGCTCTTACGGAGGCGGGCTAGGTGAAAAACTGTTTTTT. The complete variable domain, with remaining parts taken from reference TRBV5-6 and TRBJ1-4, reads DAGVTQSPTHLIKTRGQQVTLRCSPKSGHDTVSWYQQALGQGPQFIFQYYEEEERQRGNFPDRFSGHQFPNYSSELNVNALLLGDSALYLCASSSYGGGLGEKLFFGSGTQLSVL.

V and J are TRBV9 and TRBJ2-3; 11 bases agree with TRBD2. V dropped 1 base and J dropped 4; count of bases not matched to a gene: 8. CDR1 and CDR2 from the germline V gene are SGDLS and YYNGEE. The CDR3 runs to 17 residues. CDR3 in DNA: TGTGCCAGCAGCGTAACGGGACTAGCGGACCAGCCAGATACGCAGTATTTT. Its protein product is CASSVTGLADQPDTQYF. Supplemented by reference TRBV9 and TRBJ2-3, the full variable domain reads DSGVTQTPKHLITATGQRVTLRCSPRSGDLSVYWYQQSLDQGLQFLIQYYNGEERAKGNILERFSAQQFPDLHSELNLSSLELGDSALYFCASSVTGLADQPDTQYFGPGTRLTVL.

The CDR3 sequence is CASSEVPSYGYTF. CDR3 coding DNA: TGTGCCAGCAGTGAGGTCCCTTCCTATGGCTACACCTTC. The V and J genes are TRBV6-1 and TRBJ1-2; D is unresolved. Germline-derived CDR1 and CDR2 are MNHNS and SASEGT. Trimming shortened V by 3 bases and J by 4 bases, and 9 bases separated the two germline ends. The CDR3 is 13 residues long.

Turning to this clone: This sample also contains other DNA sequences that code for the same CDR3. The chain links TRBV6-5 to TRBJ2-6; no definite D call. The V and J ends lost 6 bases and 2 bases respectively, with 5 bases between them. The CDR3 runs 13 residues. Germline assignment: CDR1 MNHEY and CDR2 SVGAGI. CDR3 sequence reads: CASRPPGANVLTF. The CDR3 DNA reads as TGTGCCAGCAGACCCCCTGGGGCCAACGTCCTGACTTTC.

The CDR3 region has the DNA TGTGCCAGCACCATCCTCGGGGCGCAAGGCACAGATACGCAGTATTTT. It yields the protein CASTILGAQGTDTQYF. The genes are TRBV27 and TRBJ2-3; tentatively, D is TRBD1 or TRBD2 (5 bases each). Germline V gene sequence: CDR1 MNHEY, CDR2 SMNVEV (reference sequence). V was cut by 7 bases and J by 1 base, with 18 bases left in between. The CDR3 sequence is 16 residues long.

In this sample, this clone turned up once. This chain links TRBV19 with TRBJ2-2, with a possible D match to TRBD1 (6 bases). The CDR3 has 18 amino acids. CDR1 is LNHDA and CDR2 is SQIVND in the germline V gene (reference sequence). Trimming left V 5 bases short and J 5 bases short, with 24 bases between. CDR3 sequence reads: CASSLPVRWQGSTGELFF. The CDR3 DNA follows: TGTGCCAGTAGTCTCCCAGTCAGGTGGCAGGGGTCGACCGGGGAGCTGTTTTTT.

The V gene is TRBV7-6, the J gene TRBJ1-2; TRBD1 matches 8 bases. Germline values: CDR1 SGHVS, CDR2 FNYEAQ. V lost 3 bases and J lost 6; bases outside the gene matches: 3. The CDR3 loop spans 13 amino acids. The CDR3 coding sequence is TGTGCCAGCAGCTTCGGCAGGGGGCATGGCTACACCTTC. It is translated as CASSFGRGHGYTF.

This chain links TRBV7-3 with TRBJ2-7; possibly TRBD2 for D (6 bases). Per germline, CDR1 SGHTA and CDR2 FQGTGA. CDR3 length: 14 amino acids. Trimming left V 2 bases short and J 6 bases short, with 14 bases between. In DNA, the CDR3 is TGTGCCAGCAGCTTAGTACCTAGCGCTGGCGAGCAGTACTTC. Protein: CASSLVPSAGEQYF.

The chain joins TRBV6-4 to TRBJ1-5; D unresolved. Germline V gene sequence: CDR1 MRHNA, CDR2 SNTAGT. The CDR3 has 13 residues. Trimming stripped 3 bases from V and 7 bases from J, with 10 bases between. The CDR3 loop reads CASSEGLGQPQHF. In DNA, the CDR3 is TGTGCCAGCAGTGAGGGGTTAGGACAGCCCCAGCATTTT.

The chain uses TRBV7-3 and TRBJ2-5; no firm D call. Germline V lookup: CDR1 SGHTA, CDR2 FQGTGA. V was trimmed by 5 bases and J by 2 bases, leaving 9 bases between them. The CDR3 contains 13 residues. The CDR3 DNA is TGTGCCAGCAGCCCGGGCTTTCAAGAGACCCAGTACTTC. Translation gives CASSPGFQETQYF. Supplemented by reference TRBV7-3 and TRBJ2-5, the full variable domain reads GAGVSQTPSNKVTEKGKYVELRCDPISGHTALYWYRQSLGQGPEFLIYFQGTGAADDSGLPNDRFFAVRPEGSVSTLKIQRTERGDSAVYLCASSPGFQETQYFGPGTRLLVL.

As for this clone: Other nucleotide sequences from this sample produce the same CDR3. The gene calls are TRBV11-2 and TRBJ2-6; no reliable D call. The length of the CDR3 is 14 residues. V shed 2 bases and J shed 0 bases, with 2 bases lying between them. Germline V lookup: CDR1 SGHAT, CDR2 FQNNGV. CDR3 protein: CASSLSSGANVLTF. The CDR3 nucleotides read TGTGCCAGCAGCTTAAGCTCTGGGGCCAACGTCCTGACTTTC.

On this clone: Other DNA sequences from this sample encode an identical CDR3 as well. V gene TRBV7-3 combines with J gene TRBJ2-7, with 7 bases that match TRBD2. The V and J ends lost 3 bases and 4 bases, in that order; junction bases with no gene match: 3. This CDR3 has 13 amino acids. Germline lookup yields CDR1 SGHTA and CDR2 FQGTGA. The CDR3 sequence: CASSLSGAYEQYF. Here the CDR3 DNA reads TGTGCCAGCAGCTTGAGCGGGGCTTACGAGCAGTACTTC.

V gene TRBV28 combines with J gene TRBJ1-2; 7 bases are a match to TRBD1. V trimming: 6 bases; J trimming: 4 bases; junction bases outside the gene matches: 14. This CDR3 is built from 16 residues. Germline CDR1 is MDHEN and CDR2 is SYDVKM. The CDR3 DNA sequence: TGTGCCAGCAGGCTGACAGGACAGGCGTCTCTCTATGGCTACACCTTC. Translated, it gives CASRLTGQASLYGYTF.

This clone was seen more than once but under ten times. This chain connects TRBV29-1 to TRBJ1-1; D may be TRBD1 (5 bases). There are 15 residues in the CDR3. The V gene's germline CDR1 is SQVTM and CDR2 ANQGSEA. V gave up 6 bases and J gave up 0 bases, with 17 bases separating them. CDR3 nucleotides: TGCAGCGTATTTCGACCGGGACTACTGAACACTGAAGCTTTCTTT. Its protein is CSVFRPGLLNTEAFF.

A remark on this clone: One end of the junction varies from germline; a read error may be responsible. The rearrangement uses TRBV7-8 and TRBJ2-7; 10 nucleotides match TRBD2. Germline lookup yields CDR1 SGHVS and CDR2 FQNEAQ. The CDR3 totals 18 residues. The CDR3 sequence is CASSVALVPSGSFYEQYF. The CDR3 bases are TGTGCCAGCAGCGTAGCGCTGGTCCCTAGCGGGAGCTTCTACGAGCAGTACTTC.

This chain uses TRBV7-9 with TRBJ2-3, with no clear D. From germline, CDR1 is SEHNR and CDR2 FQNEAQ (reference sequence). CDR3 length: 14 residues. V shed 5 bases and J shed 0 bases, with 9 bases lying between them. The DNA for the CDR3 is TGTGCCAGCAGCGCACCTACTAGCACAGATACGCAGTATTTT. Residues: CASSAPTSTDTQYF.

The V gene is TRBV7-2, the J gene TRBJ2-3; the D is unclear. V lost 2 bases to trimming and J lost 1 base, with 7 bases between them. In germline, CDR1 is SGHTA, CDR2 FQGNSA. The CDR3 has 14 amino acids. The CDR3: CASSLTLRTDTQYF. The CDR3 bases are TGTGCCAGCAGCTTAACCCTCCGCACAGATACGCAGTATTTT.

The V and J genes are TRBV19 and TRBJ1-5; 12 bases match TRBD1. Germline CDR1 LNHDA, CDR2 SQIVND (reference sequence). CDR3 length: 19 residues. J lost 0 bases, V lost 2 bases, and 8 bases had no gene match. The CDR3 DNA sequence: TGTGCCAGTAGTATACGGGGACAGGGGGCACGCGGTAGCAATCAGCCCCAGCATTTT. Its protein is CASSIRGQGARGSNQPQHF.

V and J are TRBV29-1 and TRBJ2-1; the match to TRBD1 covers 9 bases. The germline CDR1 and CDR2 sequences are SQVTM and ANQGSEA. The J segment lost 2 bases and the V segment lost 4 bases, leaving 12 bases of the junction unmatched. The CDR3 runs to 17 residues. The DNA for the CDR3 is TGCAGCGTTGCGGACAGGGGACCCACTCAAACCTACAATGAGCAGTTCTTC. Its protein product is CSVADRGPTQTYNEQFF.